Each of the 21 T cell receptor beta chains below was sequenced from the same sample in a study of T-cell reconstitution after alpha-beta-depleted transplantation in children. Unique molecular identifiers were incorporated during preparation of the TCRbeta library. TCRdb fed the PCR reads into MiXCR, producing one record per CDR3 protein. Here the sample spans more than 500,000 distinct CDR3 sequences, more than 9.5% being singletons. This sample comprised PBMCs, mostly from graft donor cells, obtained 180 days after TCRalphabeta/CD19-depleted stem cell transplant. Every receptor here comes from a female patient younger than 10 who had a stem cell transplant for aplastic anemia, so the T cells may come from the graft donor.

The chain recombines TRBV27 with TRBJ2-1; D is perhaps TRBD1 or TRBD2 (5 bases each). There are 13 residues in the CDR3. In germline, CDR1 is MNHEY, CDR2 SMNVEV (reference sequence). Deletions cut 3 bases from V and 10 bases from J, with 13 bases between. The CDR3 reads CASSFGGSMEQFF. CDR3 sequence (DNA): TGTGCCAGCAGTTTTGGGGGTAGCATGGAGCAGTTCTTC.

The genes are TRBV7-9 and TRBJ2-7; D is uncertain. CDR1 and CDR2 (germline): SEHNR, FQNEAQ (reference sequence). Trimming pared 8 bases from V and 2 bases from J, leaving 13 bases between. The CDR3 contains 13 residues. The CDR3 spells CASQSPQTYEQYF. The CDR3 DNA reads TGTGCCAGCCAGAGCCCCCAAACCTACGAGCAGTACTTC.

This clonotype was observed a handful of times. The V gene is TRBV12-3 or TRBV12-4, the J gene TRBJ2-7, with D tentatively TRBD2 (6 bases). The CDR3 has 14 amino acids. The V end lost 6 bases, the J end lost 6 bases, and 18 bases lay between the germline ends. The CDR3 loop reads CASRMVGPGGEQYF. The CDR3 DNA reads as TGTGCCAGCAGGATGGTGGGACCCGGGGGCGAGCAGTACTTC.

This clonotype was seen more than once but under ten times. This chain joins TRBV6-1 and TRBJ1-3, with D possibly TRBD1 on 5 matching bases. Germline-derived CDR1 and CDR2 are MNHNS and SASEGT. The V and J ends lost 6 bases and 2 bases respectively, with 14 bases between them. This CDR3 spans 15 amino acids. The CDR3 region is CASSQWSGTGNTIYF. CDR3 bases: TGTGCCAGCAGCCAATGGTCAGGGACTGGAAACACCATATATTTT.

The chain links TRBV29-1 to TRBJ2-1, with a tentative D call TRBD1 (5 bases). Germline values: CDR1 SQVTM, CDR2 ANQGSEA. CDR3 length: 15 residues. The V end lost 1 base, the J end lost 2 bases, and 12 bases lay between the germline ends. The CDR3: CSVEGGHGTYNEQFF. CDR3 bases: TGCAGCGTTGAAGGCGGACACGGCACCTACAATGAGCAGTTCTTC.

This clonotype was counted a few times. This chain joins TRBV28 and TRBJ2-7; D may be TRBD1 (5 bases). In germline, CDR1 is MDHEN, CDR2 SYDVKM. CDR3 size: 14 residues. V gave up 6 bases and J gave up 2 bases, with 14 bases separating them. CDR3 DNA sequence: TGTGCCAGCAGAGTCAGGGTAAAACCCTACGAGCAGTACTTC. Protein: CASRVRVKPYEQYF.

This clonotype was picked up many times. As DNA, the CDR3 is TGCAGTGCTAGTGCGGGCACAGATACGCAGTATTTT. Translation gives CSASAGTDTQYF. The V and J genes are TRBV20-1 and TRBJ2-3; D gene ambiguous. V was clipped by 3 bases and J by 1 base, with 5 bases between them. This CDR3 is 12 amino acids long. The germline V gene has CDR1 DFQATT and CDR2 SNEGSKA (reference sequence).

This clonotype has just a few counts. V is TRBV7-2 and J is TRBJ2-2, with D uncertain. Germline V gene data show CDR1 as SGHTA and CDR2 as FQGNSA. V lost 3 bases and J 3 bases, leaving 8 bases between the germline ends. The CDR3 sequence is 14 residues long. CDR3 in amino acids: CASSLEVHTGELFF. CDR3 in DNA: TGTGCCAGCAGCTTGGAAGTCCACACCGGGGAGCTGTTTTTT.

The table lists this clonotype with a few counts. V usage is TRBV4-3 and J usage is TRBJ2-2; a weak D match, TRBD2 (5 bases). V was clipped by 0 bases and J by 7 bases, with 12 bases between them. CDR1 is LGHNA and CDR2 is YSLEER in the germline V gene. The CDR3 spans 15 residues. CDR3 in amino acids: CASSQDLAGLGELFF. The CDR3 bases are TGCGCCAGCAGCCAAGATCTAGCCGGGCTCGGGGAGCTGTTTTTT.

The chain is built from TRBV7-2 and TRBJ2-3; TRBD1 agrees at 7 bases. The CDR3 spans 14 residues. Germline values: CDR1 SGHTA, CDR2 FQGNSA. The V gene end was trimmed by 5 bases and the J gene end by 6 bases; junction bases not matched to a gene: 8. Here the CDR3 reads CASSHGQESDTQYF. The CDR3 bases are TGTGCCAGCAGCCACGGACAGGAGTCTGATACGCAGTATTTT.

This clonotype was found many times. The chain carries TRBV12-3 or TRBV12-4 and TRBJ2-2; D ambiguous. This CDR3 is 13 amino acids long. V was shortened by 5 bases and J by 6 bases, with 10 bases between the two germline ends. Here the CDR3 DNA reads TGTGCCAGCAGTCCCGGAGTCGCCGGGGAGCTGTTTTTT. Its translation: CASSPGVAGELFF.

This clonotype was counted between two and nine times. This sequence joins TRBV7-7 and TRBJ2-1; no reliable D call. The CDR3 totals 18 residues. Germline loops: CDR1 SSHAT, CDR2 FNYEAQ (reference sequence). V lost 1 base to trimming and J lost 4 bases, with 20 bases between them. The CDR3 DNA reads TGTGCCAGCAGCTTAGGCTTCTACAGTCCCCTTTTTTACAATGAGCAGTTCTTC. This encodes CASSLGFYSPLFYNEQFF.

V and J are TRBV11-3 and TRBJ2-1; perhaps TRBD2 as D (6 bases). The length of the CDR3 is 15 residues. Trimming took off 4 bases at V and 3 bases at J, with 13 bases between the two ends. Per the germline V gene, CDR1 is SGHNT and CDR2 is YENEEA. Here the CDR3 DNA reads TGTGCCAGCAGCTCCGGACTACGGGGCTACAATGAGCAGTTCTTC. This translates into CASSSGLRGYNEQFF.

This chain connects TRBV4-3 to TRBJ1-5; D possibly corresponds to TRBD1 (6 bases). The length of the CDR3 is 16 residues. V was cut by 5 bases and J by 1 base, with 15 bases left in between. Germline loops: CDR1 LGHNA, CDR2 YSLEER. The CDR3 coding sequence is TGCGCCAGCAGCGAGGGGCCAGGGGTGAGCAATCAGCCCCAGCATTTT. Protein product: CASSEGPGVSNQPQHF.

This rearrangement joins TRBV24-1 to TRBJ2-1; 11 bases agree with TRBD2. After removal of 4 bases from V and 6 bases from J, the junction contained 7 bases not matched to a gene. The CDR3 is made up of 16 amino acids. Germline assignment: CDR1 KGHDR and CDR2 SFDVKD. The CDR3 DNA sequence: TGTGCCACCAGTGACCTTAGCGGGAGGGCCCTCAATGAGCAGTTCTTC. Translating gives CATSDLSGRALNEQFF.

The chain links TRBV12-3 or TRBV12-4 to TRBJ1-2; tentative D call: TRBD1 (6 bases). V was cut by 6 bases and J by 6 bases, with 17 bases left in between. This CDR3 is 14 amino acids long. CDR3 DNA sequence: TGTGCCAGCAGCCGCTGGGGGCATATTAATGGCTACACCTTC. Residues: CASSRWGHINGYTF.

This clonotype was counted many times. This chain uses TRBV7-9 with TRBJ2-7, with TRBD1 matching 11 bases. Germline loops: CDR1 SEHNR, CDR2 FQNEAQ (reference sequence). This CDR3 contains 12 residues. J gave up 3 bases and V 10 bases, and 2 bases lay outside the gene matches. In DNA form, the CDR3 reads TGTGCCATCGGGACAGGGGGCTACGAGCAGTACTTC. Translating it yields CAIGTGGYEQYF.

The chain combines TRBV7-2 with TRBJ2-1; the D gene is possibly TRBD2 (6 bases). The CDR3 extends over 14 amino acids. V lost 6 bases and J lost 7, with 16 bases in between. Per germline, CDR1 SGHTA and CDR2 FQGNSA. The CDR3 here is CASRLAGGVNEQFF. In DNA, the CDR3 is TGTGCCAGCAGACTCGCCGGAGGGGTGAATGAGCAGTTCTTC. Together with reference TRBV7-2 and TRBJ2-1, the CDR3 gives the full variable domain: GAGVSQSPSNKVTEKGKDVELRCDPISGHTALYWYRQSLGQGLEFLIYFQGNSAPDKSGLPSDRFSAERTGGSVSTLTIQRTQQEDSAVYLCASRLAGGVNEQFFGPGTRLTVL.

This clonotype has more than one count but fewer than ten. The chain carries TRBV6-2 or TRBV6-3 and TRBJ2-2, with 8 bases that match TRBD2. The CDR3 totals 16 residues. The J segment lost 4 bases and the V segment lost 5 bases, leaving 9 bases of the junction unmatched. The germline CDR1 and CDR2 sequences are MNHEY and SVGEGT. CDR3 protein: CASSLRPSGGTGELFF. For the CDR3, the DNA is TGTGCCAGCAGTCTCCGACCCAGCGGGGGCACCGGGGAGCTGTTTTTT.

This clonotype was recorded a few times. The rearrangement uses TRBV12-3 or TRBV12-4 and TRBJ2-4; 9 nucleotides line up with TRBD1. The CDR3 covers 16 residues. V trimming: 5 bases; J trimming: 1 base; junction bases outside the gene matches: 6. The CDR3 region is CASSHTGGLAKNIQYF. CDR3 nucleotide sequence: TGTGCCAGCAGTCACACAGGGGGCTTGGCCAAAAACATTCAGTACTTC.

This clonotype was detected a few times. The chain recombines TRBV27 with TRBJ2-1; 10 bases line up with TRBD2. Germline CDR1 and CDR2: MNHEY and SMNVEV (reference sequence). V dropped 6 bases and J dropped 0; count of bases not matched to a gene: 8. The CDR3 contains 17 residues. The CDR3 sequence: CASSPSGSPLSYNEQFF. The CDR3 DNA sequence: TGTGCCAGCAGCCCTAGCGGGAGCCCACTCTCCTACAATGAGCAGTTCTTC.